A single sample is the source of the 19 T cell receptor beta chains below, sequenced in a study of control samples from healthy donors and cancer patients. Generated by immunoSEQ multiplex PCR, the TCRdb table keeps only in-frame clones and is missing some. Among around 50,000 clones, 95% to 96% were seen once, and the ten largest hold around 1.9%. The sample taken for sequencing was blood. These receptors came from a woman aged 25 to 39 in good health.

V and J are TRBV6-5 and TRBJ2-1; the match to TRBD2 covers 10 bases. J gave up 4 bases and V 8 bases, and 8 bases lay outside the gene matches. The CDR3 loop spans 15 amino acids. From germline, CDR1 is MNHEY and CDR2 SVGAGI. This CDR3 is CASPAGGPRYNEQFF. The CDR3 DNA reads TGTGCCAGCCCAGCGGGAGGGCCTAGGTACAATGAGCAGTTCTTC.

The V gene is TRBV28, the J gene TRBJ2-3; no clear D gene. V was shortened by 2 bases and J by 0 bases, with 6 bases between the two germline ends. This CDR3 contains 14 residues. Germline CDR1 MDHEN, CDR2 SYDVKM. CDR3 region: CASSLMSSTDTQYF. The DNA for the CDR3 is TGTGCCAGCAGTTTAATGAGCAGCACAGATACGCAGTATTTT.

The genes are TRBV29-1 and TRBJ2-3; 14 nucleotides agree with TRBD2. Germline V lookup: CDR1 SQVTM, CDR2 ANQGSEA. The CDR3 has 16 residues. Trimming at V came to 3 bases and at J to 3 bases, leaving 5 bases not matched to a gene. CDR3 in DNA: TGCAGCGTTGAGACTAGCGGGAGGGCCGGGACAGATACGCAGTATTTT. It specifies CSVETSGRAGTDTQYF.

The J gene is TRBJ1-1, the V gene TRBV19, with unresolved D. CDR1 LNHDA and CDR2 SQIVND come from the germline V gene (reference sequence). With 7 bases removed from V and 4 bases from J, the gap between germline ends came to 19 bases. This CDR3 comprises 15 residues. This CDR3 is CASTPTENRITEAFF. In nucleotides, the CDR3 is TGTGCCAGTACTCCTACGGAAAACAGAATCACTGAAGCTTTCTTT.

The V call is TRBV9, the J call TRBJ2-1; D may be TRBD1 or TRBD2 (6 bases each). The V gene lost 2 bases and the J gene lost 10 bases, with 16 bases spanning the gap. Germline-derived CDR1 and CDR2 are SGDLS and YYNGEE. The CDR3 spans 14 residues. The CDR3 sequence is CASSVGTDSGEQFF. DNA of the CDR3: TGTGCCAGCAGCGTCGGGACGGACAGCGGGGAGCAGTTCTTC.

The count of this clone is one. The rearrangement uses TRBV5-6 and TRBJ2-7, with no clear D. Germline loops: CDR1 SGHDT, CDR2 YYEEEE. Deletions cut 1 base from V and 7 bases from J, with 12 bases between. The CDR3 consists of 13 residues. The CDR3 nucleotides read TGTGCCAGCAGCTTGTTGGGGTATGGAGAGCAGTACTTC. Its protein is CASSLLGYGEQYF.

V usage is TRBV5-4 and J usage is TRBJ2-7; tentatively, D is TRBD1 or TRBD2 (5 bases each). CDR1 is SGHNT, CDR2 YYREEE, per germline (reference sequence). This CDR3 is built from 12 residues. V was pared by 4 bases and J by 6 bases, with 11 bases between. The CDR3 region is CASSRRGAEQYF. The CDR3 DNA reads as TGTGCCAGCAGCCGACGAGGGGCCGAGCAGTACTTC.

The rearrangement uses TRBV27 and TRBJ1-1; possible D gene TRBD1, 5 bases. V was trimmed by 5 bases and J by 3 bases, leaving 10 bases between them. Germline lookup yields CDR1 MNHEY and CDR2 SMNVEV (reference sequence). The CDR3 is 13 amino acids. In nucleotides, the CDR3 is TGTGCCAGCAGTATAAGACAGCACACTGAAGCTTTCTTT. It codes for CASSIRQHTEAFF.

The rearrangement uses TRBV28 and TRBJ2-1; D remains unclear. Germline V gene sequence: CDR1 MDHEN, CDR2 SYDVKM. This CDR3 comprises 12 residues. The V end was cut by 2 bases, the J end by 6 bases, with 5 bases between. In DNA form, the CDR3 reads TGTGCCAGCAGTTTAAGAAGCAATGAGCAGTTCTTC. Translation: CASSLRSNEQFF.

V is TRBV6-5 and J is TRBJ1-6, with D hard to call. CDR1 and CDR2 (germline): MNHEY, SVGAGI. Between the trimmed V and J ends, which lost 8 bases and 9 bases, there was a span of 11 bases. The CDR3 covers 12 residues. For the CDR3, the DNA is TGTGCCAGCCAGTTACTGACTTCACCCCTCCACTTT. Its translation is CASQLLTSPLHF.

V is TRBV19 and J is TRBJ1-5; D possibly corresponds to TRBD1 (5 bases). CDR3 length: 15 amino acids. V gave up 8 bases and J gave up 3 bases, with 17 bases separating them. Germline-derived CDR1 and CDR2 are LNHDA and SQIVND (reference sequence). The CDR3 reads CASRELDGTNQPQHF. The CDR3 region has the DNA TGTGCCAGTCGGGAGCTGGACGGGACCAATCAGCCCCAGCATTTT.

V usage is TRBV3-1 (or the pseudogene TRBV3-2) and J usage is TRBJ1-2, with unresolved D. Trimming pared 1 base from V and 4 bases from J, leaving 4 bases between. This CDR3 comprises 12 residues. In germline, CDR1 is LGHDT, CDR2 YNNKEL (reference sequence). The CDR3 nucleotides read TGTGCCAGCAGCCAAGCAGGCTATGGCTACACCTTC. It yields the protein CASSQAGYGYTF.

This chain links TRBV7-8 with TRBJ1-2, with 9 nucleotides matching TRBD1. CDR1 and CDR2 from the germline V gene are SGHVS and FQNEAQ. This CDR3 region has 15 residues. J was trimmed by 4 bases and V by 4 bases; bases with no gene match: 7. CDR3 region: CASSSSGQGGYGYTF. CDR3 bases: TGTGCCAGCAGCTCTTCGGGACAGGGAGGCTATGGCTACACCTTC. Looking up the rest from reference TRBV7-8 and TRBJ1-2 gives the full variable domain: GAGVSQSPRYKVAKRGQDVALRCDPISGHVSLFWYQQALGQGPEFLTYFQNEAQLDKSGLPSDRFFAERPEGSVSTLKIQRTQQEDSAVYLCASSSSGQGGYGYTFGSGTRLTVV.

Regarding this clone: The same CDR3 arises from other DNA sequences in this sample as well. CDR3 coding DNA: TGTGCCAGCAGCTTAGCTAATCAGCCCCAGCATTTT. Translated, it gives CASSLANQPQHF. V usage is TRBV7-9 and J usage is TRBJ1-5; D uncertain. This CDR3 has 12 residues. Germline V gene data show CDR1 as SEHNR and CDR2 as FQNEAQ (reference sequence). The V gene lost 0 bases and the J gene lost 4 bases, with 1 base spanning the gap.

The chain carries TRBV6-5 and TRBJ1-2, with D perhaps matching TRBD1 (5 bases). Germline V gene lookup returns CDR1 MNHEY and CDR2 SVGAGI. The CDR3 runs 13 residues. The V end was cut by 4 bases, the J end by 4 bases, with 10 bases between. The CDR3 here is CASSWGVGYGYTF. The CDR3 nucleotides are TGTGCCAGCAGTTGGGGGGTGGGCTATGGCTACACCTTC.

This sequence joins TRBV14 and TRBJ2-1; 8 bases map to TRBD2. V lost 3 bases and J lost 0; bases outside the gene matches: 4. The CDR3 length is 16 residues. The germline CDR1 and CDR2 sequences are SGHDN and FVKESK. In DNA form, the CDR3 reads TGTGCCAGCAGCCATCATAGCGGGAACTCCTACAATGAGCAGTTCTTC. This encodes CASSHHSGNSYNEQFF.

V usage is TRBV19 and J usage is TRBJ2-7; TRBD2 might be the D (6 bases). Trimming left V 4 bases short and J 4 bases short, with 14 bases between. The CDR3 totals 14 residues. Germline CDR1 is LNHDA and CDR2 is SQIVND (reference sequence). CDR3 coding DNA: TGTGCCAGTAGTAGGAGAGGGGAGGTGTACGAGCAGTACTTC. Residues: CASSRRGEVYEQYF. The complete variable domain, with remaining parts taken from reference TRBV19 and TRBJ2-7, reads DGGITQSPKYLFRKEGQNVTLSCEQNLNHDAMYWYRQDPGQGLRLIYYSQIVNDFQKGDIAEGYSVSREKKESFPLTVTSAQKNPTAFYLCASSRRGEVYEQYFGPGTRLTVT.

The V call is TRBV9, the J call TRBJ1-1; TRBD1 matches 7 bases. Germline loops: CDR1 SGDLS, CDR2 YYNGEE. V was clipped by 2 bases and J by 4 bases; unmatched bases: 5. The CDR3 length is 14 residues. CDR3 sequence (DNA): TGTGCCAGCAGCGTTACAGGGGAGACCACTGAAGCTTTCTTT. Its protein product is CASSVTGETTEAFF. The full variable domain, its missing parts supplied by reference TRBV9 and TRBJ1-1, is DSGVTQTPKHLITATGQRVTLRCSPRSGDLSVYWYQQSLDQGLQFLIQYYNGEERAKGNILERFSAQQFPDLHSELNLSSLELGDSALYFCASSVTGETTEAFFGQGTRLTVV.

This sequence joins TRBV11-1 and TRBJ2-1; 8 nucleotides line up with TRBD2. The CDR3 spans 15 residues. The germline V gene encodes CDR1 SGHAT and CDR2 FQDESV (reference sequence). J lost 4 bases, V lost 3 bases, and 5 bases had no gene match. The CDR3: CASSFGSGKYNEQFF. Written as DNA, the CDR3 is TGTGCCAGCAGCTTTGGTAGCGGGAAATACAATGAGCAGTTCTTC.